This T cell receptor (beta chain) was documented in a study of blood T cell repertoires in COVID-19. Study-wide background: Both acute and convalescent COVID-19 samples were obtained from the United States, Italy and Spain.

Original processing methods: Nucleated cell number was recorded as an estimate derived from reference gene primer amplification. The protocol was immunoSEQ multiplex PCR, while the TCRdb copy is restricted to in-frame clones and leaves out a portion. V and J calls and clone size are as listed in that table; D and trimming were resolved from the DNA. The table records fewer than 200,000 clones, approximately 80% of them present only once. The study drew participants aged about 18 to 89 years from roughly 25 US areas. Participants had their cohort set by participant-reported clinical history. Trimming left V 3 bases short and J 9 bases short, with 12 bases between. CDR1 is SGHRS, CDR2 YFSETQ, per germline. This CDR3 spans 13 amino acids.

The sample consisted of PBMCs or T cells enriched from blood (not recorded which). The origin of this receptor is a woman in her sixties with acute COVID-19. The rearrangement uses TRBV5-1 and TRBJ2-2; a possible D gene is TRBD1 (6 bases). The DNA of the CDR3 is TGCGCCAGCAGCTCCCAGGACAGCCGGGAGCTGTTTTTT. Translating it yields CASSSQDSRELFF.